The 25 T cell receptor beta chains below all came from one sample that was sequenced in a study of T cell repertoires in cytomegalovirus infection. TCRdb used MiXCR to reprocess the reads, holding one entry per CDR3 protein. The sample lists approximately 70,000 distinct CDR3 sequences; 3% to 4% were seen once. The sequencing sample was made of PBMCs. Every receptor here comes from a human donor in good health (CMV status not recorded). Some clones in this sample may be carry-over from other donors' samples.

This clonotype was observed many times. The gene calls are TRBV7-2 and TRBJ2-7, with 10 nucleotides matching TRBD2. V dropped 7 bases and J dropped 2; count of bases not matched to a gene: 5. The CDR3 sequence is 14 residues long. Germline V gene sequence: CDR1 SGHTA, CDR2 FQGNSA. This CDR3 reads CASTYSGGAYEQYF. In DNA form, the CDR3 reads TGTGCCAGCACCTACAGCGGGGGGGCCTACGAGCAGTACTTC.

At least ten counts were recorded for this clonotype. The chain joins TRBV12-3 or TRBV12-4 to TRBJ1-1, with D unresolved. The germline V and J ends were trimmed by 2 bases and 6 bases, with 7 bases remaining between them. This CDR3 region has 12 residues. The CDR3 sequence is CASSLLEAEAFF. The CDR3 region has the DNA TGTGCCAGCAGTTTATTGGAGGCTGAAGCTTTCTTT.

On this clonotype itself: A much larger clone differs by one base, so this may be a read error. CDR3 sequence (DNA): TGTGCCAGCAGCTTAGACAGGTGGACAGATACGCAGTATTTT. Amino acids: CASSLDRWTDTQYF. The chain links TRBV7-9 to TRBJ2-3; D might be TRBD1 (5 bases). V was cut by 1 base and J by 3 bases, with 8 bases left in between. Germline V gene data show CDR1 as SEHNR and CDR2 as FQNEAQ (reference sequence). CDR3 size: 14 residues.

Ten or more counts support this clonotype. This rearrangement joins TRBV6-2 or TRBV6-3 to TRBJ2-2; D call uncertain. CDR1 and CDR2 from the germline V gene are MNHEY and SVGEGT. There are 12 residues in the CDR3. Trimming removed 5 bases at V and 4 bases at J, with 5 bases between. The CDR3 sequence is CASSPPTGELFF. The CDR3 coding sequence is TGTGCCAGCAGTCCACCCACCGGGGAGCTGTTTTTT.

This clonotype was seen repeatedly, ten times or more. The rearrangement joins TRBV7-6 to TRBJ2-2; the D is unclear. Germline lookup yields CDR1 SGHVS and CDR2 FNYEAQ. V was shortened by 2 bases and J by 3 bases, with 13 bases between the two germline ends. The CDR3 spans 16 residues. CDR3 nucleotides: TGTGCCAGCAGCTTAAGGGAATCTCAGTACACCGGGGAGCTGTTTTTT. Its protein product is CASSLRESQYTGELFF.

The CDR3 spells CASSTRGGSNQPQHF. CDR3 DNA: TGTGCCAGCAGCACAAGGGGGGGAAGCAATCAGCCCCAGCATTTT. V and J are TRBV7-2 and TRBJ1-5; a possible D gene is TRBD1 (6 bases). V lost 5 bases and J lost 1, with 12 bases in between. Germline V CDR1 and CDR2: SGHTA, FQGNSA. The CDR3 is made up of 15 amino acids. Filled out from reference TRBV7-2 and TRBJ1-5, the complete variable domain reads GAGVSQSPSNKVTEKGKDVELRCDPISGHTALYWYRQSLGQGLEFLIYFQGNSAPDKSGLPSDRFSAERTGGSVSTLTIQRTQQEDSAVYLCASSTRGGSNQPQHFGDGTRLSIL.

The chain is built from TRBV19 and TRBJ1-2, with unresolved D. The germline V gene has CDR1 LNHDA and CDR2 SQIVND (reference sequence). CDR3 length: 14 amino acids. V lost 1 base to trimming and J lost 2 bases, with 8 bases between them. The CDR3 DNA is TGTGCCAGTAGTATAGTAGGGTTCAACTATGGCTACACCTTC. Translation gives CASSIVGFNYGYTF.

The chain has TRBV11-2 and TRBJ2-3, with a weak D call TRBD2 (5 bases). Per germline, CDR1 SGHAT and CDR2 FQNNGV. The CDR3 loop spans 13 amino acids. Deletions cut 0 bases from V and 8 bases from J, with 9 bases between. The CDR3 coding sequence is TGTGCCAGCAGCTTAGATCTAGCTGGTACGCAGTATTTT. Protein: CASSLDLAGTQYF.

Ten or more counts support this clonotype. This chain uses TRBV7-2 with TRBJ2-7, with D perhaps TRBD1 or TRBD2 (6 bases each). The CDR3 covers 16 residues. V shed 1 base and J shed 0 bases, with 13 bases lying between them. Looked up from germline, CDR1 is SGHTA and CDR2 is FQGNSA. CDR3 region: CASSLGGAGASYEQYF. The CDR3 region has the DNA TGTGCCAGCAGCTTAGGGGGGGCAGGCGCCTCCTACGAGCAGTACTTC.

This clonotype was seen at least ten times. The gene calls are TRBV2 and TRBJ1-2; possible D gene TRBD1, 5 bases. Germline V CDR1 and CDR2: SNHLY, FYNNEI. The CDR3 has 12 residues. V shed 8 bases and J shed 7 bases, with 14 bases lying between them. The CDR3: CASYPDMRGYTF. In nucleotides, the CDR3 is TGTGCCAGCTATCCGGACATGCGTGGCTACACCTTC.

Many counts were recorded for this clonotype. The chain uses TRBV7-2 and TRBJ1-2; 7 nucleotides agree with TRBD1. Germline CDR1 is SGHTA and CDR2 is FQGNSA. The CDR3 loop spans 15 amino acids. The V and J ends lost 3 bases and 8 bases, in that order; junction bases with no gene match: 12. CDR3 nucleotides: TGTGCCAGCAGCTTGCCCCAGACAGGGCGGAGCGGCTACACCTTC. It codes for CASSLPQTGRSGYTF.

There are a few counts of this clonotype. This chain uses TRBV28 with TRBJ1-5; weak D call: TRBD1 (5 bases). Germline CDR1 and CDR2: MDHEN and SYDVKM. Trimming cost V 3 bases and J 2 bases, with 14 bases left between them. The CDR3 has 16 residues. CDR3 DNA sequence: TGTGCCAGCAGTTTCATCGGGGGTTTGGGCAATCAGCCCCAGCATTTT. Translated, it gives CASSFIGGLGNQPQHF.

This clonotype was seen ten or more times. The chain links TRBV7-2 to TRBJ2-3, with D possibly matching TRBD2 (5 bases). V was trimmed by 1 base and J by 6 bases, leaving 14 bases between them. This CDR3 contains 15 residues. Germline V gene data show CDR1 as SGHTA and CDR2 as FQGNSA. CDR3 nucleotides: TGTGCCAGCAGCTTAGGAGGGTCTGGGGAGGATACGCAGTATTTT. As protein: CASSLGGSGEDTQYF.

This clonotype was seen many times. This chain links TRBV6-5 with TRBJ1-6; D is perhaps TRBD1 (5 bases). Germline CDR1 is MNHEY and CDR2 is SVGAGI. This CDR3 has 14 amino acids. The germline V and J ends were trimmed by 0 bases and 6 bases, with 6 bases remaining between them. CDR3 sequence reads: CASSYSGGNSPLHF. The DNA for the CDR3 is TGTGCCAGCAGTTACTCTGGGGGTAATTCACCCCTCCACTTT.

This clonotype occurred many times. The V gene is TRBV7-2, the J gene TRBJ1-1; TRBD1 matches at 11 bases. After removal of 7 bases from V and 4 bases from J, the junction contained 8 bases not matched to a gene. Germline assignment: CDR1 SGHTA and CDR2 FQGNSA. This CDR3 is built from 15 residues. As DNA, the CDR3 is TGTGCCAGCACCCCTGGGGACAGGGGGGGCACTGAAGCTTTCTTT. Translation gives CASTPGDRGGTEAFF.

This clonotype was observed many times. The J gene is TRBJ2-3, the V gene TRBV11-3, with 8 bases fitting TRBD2. The trim removed 2 bases at V and 0 bases at J, leaving 10 bases unmatched. Germline-derived CDR1 and CDR2 are SGHNT and YENEEA. There are 18 residues in the CDR3. For the CDR3, the DNA is TGTGCCAGCAGCTTATTGGTGTGGCGGGGGGCGAGCACAGATACGCAGTATTTT. It codes for CASSLLVWRGASTDTQYF.

This clonotype was counted at least ten times. This chain joins TRBV7-6 and TRBJ2-3; TRBD2 agrees at 10 bases. The trim removed 5 bases at V and 0 bases at J, leaving 8 bases unmatched. Germline CDR1 and CDR2: SGHVS and FNYEAQ. This CDR3 region has 17 residues. This chain's CDR3 is CASSLEAGGLSTDTQYF. The CDR3 DNA reads TGTGCCAGCAGCCTCGAAGCGGGGGGGCTCAGCACAGATACGCAGTATTTT.

This clonotype has a count of ten or more. J is TRBJ2-6 and V is TRBV28, with D hard to call. V was clipped by 6 bases and J by 6 bases, with 9 bases between them. Germline CDR1 and CDR2: MDHEN and SYDVKM. The CDR3 spans 13 residues. This CDR3 is CASSVNPANVLTF. The CDR3, as DNA: TGTGCCAGCAGCGTTAATCCGGCCAACGTCCTGACTTTC.

The sample holds many counts of this clonotype. The V and J genes are TRBV6-2 or TRBV6-3 and TRBJ2-3, with D tentatively TRBD1 (5 bases). V lost 5 bases to trimming and J lost 8 bases, with 11 bases between them. This CDR3 has 12 amino acids. Germline V CDR1 and CDR2: MNHEY, SVGEGT. CDR3 DNA: TGTGCCAGCAGTCCTCAGGGAATTACGCAGTATTTT. It translates to CASSPQGITQYF.

This clonotype was detected many times. The chain has TRBV12-3 or TRBV12-4 and TRBJ1-5; no reliable D call. CDR3 length: 14 amino acids. The germline V and J ends were trimmed by 3 bases and 1 base, with 7 bases remaining between them. CDR3 DNA sequence: TGTGCCAGCAGTTTTGGGTTCAGCAATCAGCCCCAGCATTTT. Translated: CASSFGFSNQPQHF.

This clonotype was seen at least ten times. V gene TRBV20-1 combines with J gene TRBJ2-1; the match to TRBD2 covers 7 bases. The CDR3 runs to 12 residues. The V gene end was trimmed by 7 bases and the J gene end by 6 bases; junction bases not matched to a gene: 6. Germline values: CDR1 DFQATT, CDR2 SNEGSKA (reference sequence). CDR3 nucleotide sequence: TGCAGTGGTCTGGGGGGGGGCAATGAGCAGTTCTTC. Its protein product is CSGLGGGNEQFF.

At least ten counts were recorded for this clonotype. The chain is built from TRBV7-2 and TRBJ2-7; TRBD1 aligns across 10 bases. Germline loops: CDR1 SGHTA, CDR2 FQGNSA. With 0 bases clipped from V and 3 bases from J, the junction kept 8 bases outside the gene matches. The CDR3 has 17 residues. CDR3 loop: CASSLAPDRGLGYEQYF. As DNA, the CDR3 is TGTGCCAGCAGCTTAGCCCCTGACAGGGGGCTGGGCTACGAGCAGTACTTC.

This clonotype was observed at least ten times. This rearrangement joins TRBV7-2 to TRBJ2-5, with unresolved D. This CDR3 contains 12 residues. Germline V gives CDR1 SGHTA, CDR2 FQGNSA. The V gene lost 3 bases and the J gene lost 7 bases, with 9 bases spanning the gap. This CDR3 reads CASSFPFMTQYF. The CDR3 nucleotides read TGTGCCAGCAGCTTCCCTTTTATGACCCAGTACTTC. Combining the CDR3 with reference TRBV7-2 and TRBJ2-5 gives the whole variable domain GAGVSQSPSNKVTEKGKDVELRCDPISGHTALYWYRQSLGQGLEFLIYFQGNSAPDKSGLPSDRFSAERTGGSVSTLTIQRTQQEDSAVYLCASSFPFMTQYFGPGTRLLVL.

About this clonotype itself: Just one base apart from a much larger clone, this may be a read error. The CDR3 does not close with the conserved phenylalanine or tryptophan, likely indicating a read error. The V gene is TRBV18, the J gene TRBJ2-7; 9 nucleotides match TRBD1. V was pared by 3 bases and J by 6 bases, with 6 bases of the junction left unmatched. This CDR3 contains 14 residues. Germline V gene lookup returns CDR1 KGHSH and CDR2 LQKENI. This CDR3 reads CASSPWDRASEQYS. The DNA for the CDR3 is TGTGCCAGCTCACCGTGGGACAGGGCTAGCGAGCAGTACTCC.

Ten or more counts support this clonotype. This chain connects TRBV7-3 to TRBJ2-3, with no clear D. The germline V gene encodes CDR1 SGHTA and CDR2 FQGTGA. V lost 6 bases and J lost 4, with 11 bases in between. The CDR3 has 13 amino acids. CDR3 protein: CASSRTDADTQYF. The DNA of the CDR3 is TGTGCCAGCAGTCGGACCGACGCAGATACGCAGTATTTT. Using reference TRBV7-3 and TRBJ2-3 for the parts outside the CDR3, the full variable domain is GAGVSQTPSNKVTEKGKYVELRCDPISGHTALYWYRQSLGQGPEFLIYFQGTGAADDSGLPNDRFFAVRPEGSVSTLKIQRTERGDSAVYLCASSRTDADTQYFGPGTRLTVL.